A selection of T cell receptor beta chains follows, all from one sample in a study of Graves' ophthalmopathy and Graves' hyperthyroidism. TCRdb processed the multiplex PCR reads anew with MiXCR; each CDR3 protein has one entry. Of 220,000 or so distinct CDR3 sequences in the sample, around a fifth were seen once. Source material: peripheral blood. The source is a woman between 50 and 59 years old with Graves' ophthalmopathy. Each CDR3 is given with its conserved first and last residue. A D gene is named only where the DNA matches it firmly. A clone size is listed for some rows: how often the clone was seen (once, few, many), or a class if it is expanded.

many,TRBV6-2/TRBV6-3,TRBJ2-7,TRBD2,CASSYGTSGGYSYEQYF,TGTGCCAGCAGCTACGGGACTAGCGGGGGGTACTCCTACGAGCAGTACTTC
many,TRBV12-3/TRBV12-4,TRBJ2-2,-,CAGRGSGELFF,TGTGCCGGCAGGGGTTCCGGGGAGCTGTTTTTT
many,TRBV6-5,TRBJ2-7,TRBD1,CASSYTRPGQGVYEQYF,TGTGCCAGCAGTTACACCCGACCGGGACAGGGTGTCTACGAGCAGTACTTC
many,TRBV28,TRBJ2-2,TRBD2,CASSLAGGNTGELFF,TGTGCCAGCAGTTTGGCGGGAGGTAACACCGGGGAGCTGTTTTTT
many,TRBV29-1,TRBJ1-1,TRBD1,CSVEGQGNTEAFF,TGCAGCGTCGAGGGACAGGGGAACACTGAAGCTTTCTTT
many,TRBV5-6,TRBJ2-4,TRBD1,CASSQGQSLAKNIQYF,TGTGCCAGCAGCCAGGGACAGTCCTTAGCCAAAAACATTCAGTACTTC
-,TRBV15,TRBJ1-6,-,CATSRNLVGAGNSPLHF,TGTGCCACCAGCAGGAATTTGGTGGGGGCGGGGAATTCACCCCTCCACTTT
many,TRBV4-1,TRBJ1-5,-,CASSQDGQGEVSNQPQHF,TGCGCCAGCAGCCAAGATGGCCAGGGAGAGGTAAGCAATCAGCCCCAGCATTTT
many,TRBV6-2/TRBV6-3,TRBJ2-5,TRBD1,CASRWTGVETQYF,TGTGCCAGCAGGTGGACAGGGGTCGAGACCCAGTACTTC
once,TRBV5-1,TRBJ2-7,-,CASSLEDLHEQYF,TGCGCCAGCAGCTTGGAAGACTTACACGAGCAGTACTTC
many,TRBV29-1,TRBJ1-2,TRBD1,CSVVDRGDRPYGYTF,TGCAGCGTTGTAGACAGGGGCGATAGGCCCTATGGCTACACCTTC
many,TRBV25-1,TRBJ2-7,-,CASSGQVSYEQYF,TGTGCCAGCAGTGGACAGGTATCCTACGAGCAGTACTTC
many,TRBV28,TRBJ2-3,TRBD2,CASSLNWREMEDTQYF,TGTGCCAGCAGTTTAAATTGGCGGGAGATGGAAGATACGCAGTATTTT
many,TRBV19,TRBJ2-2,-,CASSIQVATGELFF,TGTGCCAGTAGTATACAGGTTGCCACCGGGGAGCTGTTTTTT
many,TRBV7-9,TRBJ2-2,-,CASRKPDTGELFF,TGTGCCAGCAGGAAGCCTGACACCGGGGAGCTGTTTTTT
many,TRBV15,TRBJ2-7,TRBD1,CATSPGTGDFEQYF,TGTGCCACCAGCCCCGGGACAGGCGACTTCGAGCAGTACTTC
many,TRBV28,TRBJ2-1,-,CASSLVSYEQFF,TGTGCCAGCAGTCTGGTGAGCTATGAGCAGTTCTTC
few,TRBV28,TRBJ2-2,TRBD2,CASSSSGRETGELFF,TGTGCCAGCAGTTCCAGCGGGAGGGAGACCGGGGAGCTGTTTTTT
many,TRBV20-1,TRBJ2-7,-,CSARDILEWGREQYF,TGCAGTGCTAGAGATATACTAGAATGGGGCCGCGAGCAGTACTTC
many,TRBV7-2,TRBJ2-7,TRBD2,CASGLAGGGGYEQYF,TGTGCCAGCGGACTAGCGGGAGGAGGAGGGTACGAGCAGTACTTC
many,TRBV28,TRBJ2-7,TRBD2,CASSQPLLLIAGGPVEQYF,TGTGCCAGCAGTCAGCCCCTCCTTCTTATAGCGGGAGGGCCGGTAGAGCAGTACTTC
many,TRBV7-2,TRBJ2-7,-,CASSLAPVSYEQYF,TGTGCCAGCAGCTTAGCTCCCGTAAGCTACGAGCAGTACTTC
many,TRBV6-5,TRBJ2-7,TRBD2,CASSYSILAEYEQYF,TGTGCCAGCAGTTACTCGATTCTAGCGGAGTACGAGCAGTACTTC
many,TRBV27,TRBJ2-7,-,CASSIRPSYEQYF,TGTGCCAGTTCCATCCGACCCTCGTACGAGCAGTACTTC
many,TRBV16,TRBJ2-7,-,CASSRSGPTYEQYF,TGTGCCAGCAGCCGATCCGGTCCAACCTACGAGCAGTACTTC
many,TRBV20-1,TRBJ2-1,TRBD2,CSARDYRGRAESYNEQFF,TGCAGTGCTAGAGATTACCGAGGGAGGGCCGAGTCCTACAATGAGCAGTTCTTC